This is a list of T cell receptor beta chains from one sample in a study of siplizumab effects on memory and regulatory T cells. No antigen has been assigned to these receptors. Sequenced by immunoSEQ multiplex PCR; TCRdb stores in-frame clones only, minus some. Here the sample spans 15,000 to 20,000 clones, approximately 40% being singletons. Sequencing was done on a sample of CFSE-low (dividing) CD4+ T cells sorted from an allogeneic mixed lymphocyte reaction. These receptors were collected from a human donor in good health; the cells came from an allogeneic mixed lymphocyte reaction. Some clones in this sample may be carry-over from other donors' samples. The CDR3 runs from the conserved cysteine through the conserved F or W. A D gene is named only where the DNA matches it firmly. Only some rows state a clone size, as once, few, many or a class for expanded clones.

v_call: TRBV6-1; j_call: TRBJ2-7; d_call: TRBD1; clone_size: NA; cdr3_nt: TGTGCCGCTGGACAGGGCCCTTCTGAATACGAGCAGTACTTC; cdr3_aa: CAAGQGPSEYEQYF
v_call: TRBV6-5; j_call: TRBJ1-3; d_call: TRBD1; clone_size: medium-sized; cdr3_nt: TGTGCCAGCAGTTACGACAGGGCTGGAAACACCATATATTTT; cdr3_aa: CASSYDRAGNTIYF
v_call: TRBV14; j_call: TRBJ2-5; d_call: TRBD2; clone_size: few; cdr3_nt: TGTGCCAGCAGCCAAGATGGGCTAGCGGGAGAGACCCAGTACTTC; cdr3_aa: CASSQDGLAGETQYF
v_call: TRBV6-5; j_call: TRBJ1-4; d_call: NA; clone_size: medium-sized; cdr3_nt: TGTGCCAGCGGGCATTGGGGGCTGCGGGACGAAAAACTGTTTTTT; cdr3_aa: CASGHWGLRDEKLFF
v_call: TRBV9; j_call: TRBJ1-1; d_call: NA; clone_size: NA; cdr3_nt: TGTGCCAGCAGCGTAGCGATGAACACTGAAGCTTTCTTT; cdr3_aa: CASSVAMNTEAFF
v_call: TRBV2; j_call: TRBJ2-3; d_call: TRBD1; clone_size: few; cdr3_nt: TGTGCCAGCACGCCACAGGGGACATTTGGAACAGATACGCAGTATTTT; cdr3_aa: CASTPQGTFGTDTQYF
v_call: TRBV9; j_call: TRBJ2-7; d_call: NA; clone_size: NA; cdr3_nt: TGTGCCAGCAGCGTAGCGGGGGTTAGCTCCTACGAGCAGTACTTC; cdr3_aa: CASSVAGVSSYEQYF
v_call: TRBV2; j_call: TRBJ2-2; d_call: TRBD2; clone_size: medium-sized; cdr3_nt: TGTGCCAGCAGTAATAGCGGGGATACCACCGGGGAGCTGTTTTTT; cdr3_aa: CASSNSGDTTGELFF
v_call: TRBV12-5; j_call: TRBJ1-2; d_call: TRBD1; clone_size: NA; cdr3_nt: TGTGCTAGTGGAACGGGACAGGGGATGGTCTATGGCTACACCTTC; cdr3_aa: CASGTGQGMVYGYTF
v_call: TRBV5-1; j_call: TRBJ2-3; d_call: TRBD2; clone_size: NA; cdr3_nt: TGCGCCAGCAGCCCTTCACCTCTAGCGGGGGGGCCTGATACGCAGTATTTT; cdr3_aa: CASSPSPLAGGPDTQYF
v_call: TRBV5-1; j_call: TRBJ1-1; d_call: NA; clone_size: NA; cdr3_nt: TGCGCCAGCAGCGGGGCGGGGCTGAACACTGAAGCTTTCTTT; cdr3_aa: CASSGAGLNTEAFF
v_call: TRBV7-8; j_call: TRBJ1-2; d_call: TRBD1; clone_size: NA; cdr3_nt: TGTGCCAGCAGGCAACAGGGGAGTGCGGGCTACACCTTC; cdr3_aa: CASRQQGSAGYTF
v_call: TRBV6-5; j_call: TRBJ1-6; d_call: NA; clone_size: NA; cdr3_nt: TGTGCCACCTCACTGCTCTATAATTCACCCCTCCACTTT; cdr3_aa: CATSLLYNSPLHF
v_call: TRBV7-1; j_call: TRBJ1-2; d_call: TRBD1; clone_size: NA; cdr3_nt: TGTGCCAGCAGCCCGGGGACAGCTAACTATGGCTACACCTTC; cdr3_aa: CASSPGTANYGYTF
v_call: TRBV5-1; j_call: TRBJ1-5; d_call: TRBD1; clone_size: few; cdr3_nt: TGCGCCAGCAGTTTTACAGGGGGCAATCAGCCCCAGCATTTT; cdr3_aa: CASSFTGGNQPQHF
v_call: TRBV7-3; j_call: TRBJ2-7; d_call: NA; clone_size: NA; cdr3_nt: TGTGCCAGCAGCTCCAGACAGGCTAACGAGCAGTACTTC; cdr3_aa: CASSSRQANEQYF
v_call: TRBV29-1; j_call: TRBJ2-3; d_call: NA; clone_size: NA; cdr3_nt: TGCAGCGACAACATCATTCCTACGCAGTATTTT; cdr3_aa: CSDNIIPTQYF
v_call: TRBV7-3; j_call: TRBJ2-1; d_call: TRBD2; clone_size: few; cdr3_nt: TGTGCCAGCAGCTCCCATGTCCTAGCGGGAGGGAATGAGCAGTTCTTC; cdr3_aa: CASSSHVLAGGNEQFF
v_call: TRBV6-5; j_call: TRBJ2-7; d_call: TRBD1; clone_size: NA; cdr3_nt: TGTGCCAGCACCCAGGGGGTGCCCTACGAGCAGTACTTC; cdr3_aa: CASTQGVPYEQYF
v_call: TRBV20-1; j_call: TRBJ1-4; d_call: NA; clone_size: NA; cdr3_nt: TGCAGTGCTAGATGGGGGGAAAAACTGTTTTTT; cdr3_aa: CSARWGEKLFF
v_call: TRBV5-4; j_call: TRBJ1-1; d_call: NA; clone_size: NA; cdr3_nt: TGTGCCAGCAGCCCCCCGGGGCCGGTAACTGAAGCTTTCTTT; cdr3_aa: CASSPPGPVTEAFF
v_call: TRBV21-1; j_call: TRBJ2-7; d_call: NA; clone_size: NA; cdr3_nt: TGTGCCAGCAGCCAACGGACAGGGTGGACCTACGAGCAGTACTTC; cdr3_aa: CASSQRTGWTYEQYF
v_call: TRBV5-1; j_call: TRBJ2-7; d_call: NA; clone_size: NA; cdr3_nt: TGCGCCAGCAGCTTGGCCGTAGGATATTCCTACGAGCAGTACTTC; cdr3_aa: CASSLAVGYSYEQYF
v_call: TRBV7-9; j_call: TRBJ1-2; d_call: NA; clone_size: NA; cdr3_nt: TGTGCCAGCAGCTTAGAGACGCCTTGGAGTGGCTACACCTTC; cdr3_aa: CASSLETPWSGYTF
v_call: TRBV5-1; j_call: TRBJ2-2; d_call: NA; clone_size: NA; cdr3_nt: TGCGCCAGCAGCTTTTACAGAAACACCGGGGAGCTGTTTTTT; cdr3_aa: CASSFYRNTGELFF
v_call: TRBV5-1; j_call: TRBJ2-7; d_call: NA; clone_size: once; cdr3_nt: TGCGCCAGCAGCTTTTCTAGCCTCCACGAGCAGTACTTC; cdr3_aa: CASSFSSLHEQYF
v_call: TRBV7-9; j_call: TRBJ2-3; d_call: TRBD1; clone_size: NA; cdr3_nt: TGTGCCAGCAGCCCGATATTGACAGGGGCGGATACGCAGTATTTT; cdr3_aa: CASSPILTGADTQYF
v_call: TRBV6-5; j_call: TRBJ2-7; d_call: TRBD2; clone_size: few; cdr3_nt: TGTGCCAGCAGTTACTCACGGGGGGTCTCCTACGAGCAGTACTTC; cdr3_aa: CASSYSRGVSYEQYF
v_call: TRBV27; j_call: TRBJ2-7; d_call: NA; clone_size: NA; cdr3_nt: TGTGCCAGCAGTTCTCAGGGGCTCCTCAAGAACGAGCAGTACTTC; cdr3_aa: CASSSQGLLKNEQYF
v_call: TRBV29-1; j_call: TRBJ2-6; d_call: NA; clone_size: NA; cdr3_nt: TGCAGCGTTGAAGATCCCTTCTCTGGGGCCAACGTCCTGACTTTC; cdr3_aa: CSVEDPFSGANVLTF
v_call: TRBV7-9; j_call: TRBJ2-7; d_call: NA; clone_size: NA; cdr3_nt: TGTGCCAGCAGCCACTACCGCTTATACGAGCAGTACTTC; cdr3_aa: CASSHYRLYEQYF
v_call: TRBV6-1; j_call: TRBJ1-5; d_call: TRBD1; clone_size: NA; cdr3_nt: TGTGCCAGCAGGATGACAGGGGGCAATCAGCCCCAGCATTTT; cdr3_aa: CASRMTGGNQPQHF
v_call: TRBV10-3; j_call: TRBJ2-1; d_call: TRBD2; clone_size: many; cdr3_nt: TGTGCCATCAGTGAGTCTGGGAGGGATGAGCAGTTCTTC; cdr3_aa: CAISESGRDEQFF
v_call: TRBV7-9; j_call: TRBJ1-5; d_call: TRBD1; clone_size: few; cdr3_nt: TGTGCCAGCAGCGTCGACAGGGGAGGTCAGCCCCAGCATTTT; cdr3_aa: CASSVDRGGQPQHF
v_call: TRBV5-1; j_call: TRBJ1-5; d_call: NA; clone_size: NA; cdr3_nt: TGCGCCAGCAGCTTGATGGGGGATCAGCCCCAGCATTTT; cdr3_aa: CASSLMGDQPQHF
v_call: TRBV7-2; j_call: TRBJ2-7; d_call: NA; clone_size: NA; cdr3_nt: TGTGCCAGCAGCCCTCGGGTGGGTCGGTACGAGCAGTACTTC; cdr3_aa: CASSPRVGRYEQYF
v_call: TRBV18; j_call: TRBJ2-2; d_call: NA; clone_size: once; cdr3_nt: TGTGCCAGCTCACCACAGGGACTCAATACCGGGGAGCTGTTTTTT; cdr3_aa: CASSPQGLNTGELFF
v_call: TRBV7-9; j_call: TRBJ1-2; d_call: NA; clone_size: many; cdr3_nt: TGTGCCAGCAGCTTAGTTCTAGCGGGGGCTTATGGCTACACCTTC; cdr3_aa: CASSLVLAGAYGYTF
v_call: TRBV5-1; j_call: TRBJ2-1; d_call: NA; clone_size: few; cdr3_nt: TGCGCCAGCAGCCCGGGGTCAAGAGACTACTCCTACAATGAGCAGTTCTTC; cdr3_aa: CASSPGSRDYSYNEQFF
v_call: TRBV30; j_call: TRBJ1-3; d_call: NA; clone_size: NA; cdr3_nt: TGTGCCTGGTTGTACGGGTGGGGAAACACCATATATTTT; cdr3_aa: CAWLYGWGNTIYF
v_call: TRBV5-1; j_call: TRBJ2-3; d_call: NA; clone_size: NA; cdr3_nt: TGCGCCAGCAGCTTGGTTCCGGGAGTAGGCACAGATACGCAGTATTTT; cdr3_aa: CASSLVPGVGTDTQYF
v_call: TRBV7-2; j_call: TRBJ2-5; d_call: TRBD2; clone_size: few; cdr3_nt: TGTGCCAGCAGCCCTTATGGATCTGCGGGGGGGCCAAAACAAGAGACCCAGTACTTC; cdr3_aa: CASSPYGSAGGPKQETQYF
v_call: TRBV6-5; j_call: TRBJ1-3; d_call: NA; clone_size: few; cdr3_nt: TGTGCCAGTTCCAGTCCAAACACCATATATTTT; cdr3_aa: CASSSPNTIYF
v_call: TRBV10-3; j_call: TRBJ2-5; d_call: NA; clone_size: NA; cdr3_nt: TGTGCCATCAGTGAGTGGGGGCAAGAGACCCAGTACTTC; cdr3_aa: CAISEWGQETQYF
v_call: TRBV19; j_call: TRBJ2-3; d_call: NA; clone_size: NA; cdr3_nt: TGTGCCAGTAGTCCCCGGGGCACAGATACGCAGTATTTT; cdr3_aa: CASSPRGTDTQYF
v_call: TRBV6-6; j_call: TRBJ2-5; d_call: NA; clone_size: NA; cdr3_nt: TGTGCCAGCAGTTATCGCCAGGCGGGGACCCAGTACTTC; cdr3_aa: CASSYRQAGTQYF
v_call: TRBV6-5; j_call: TRBJ1-3; d_call: NA; clone_size: NA; cdr3_nt: TGTGCCAGCAGTTATCTCCTTTCCGGAAACACCATATATTTT; cdr3_aa: CASSYLLSGNTIYF
v_call: TRBV5-4; j_call: TRBJ2-2; d_call: NA; clone_size: NA; cdr3_nt: TGTGCCAGCAGCTTATACAGCGCGAACACCGGGGAGCTGTTTTTT; cdr3_aa: CASSLYSANTGELFF
v_call: TRBV19; j_call: TRBJ2-2; d_call: NA; clone_size: NA; cdr3_nt: TGTGCCAGTAGTATTGGGGTCCCCGGGGAGCTGTTTTTT; cdr3_aa: CASSIGVPGELFF
v_call: TRBV5-1; j_call: TRBJ2-1; d_call: TRBD2; clone_size: NA; cdr3_nt: TGCGCCAGCAGCTTAGAAGCGGGAGGGAGCAATGAGCAGTTCTTC; cdr3_aa: CASSLEAGGSNEQFF
v_call: TRBV9; j_call: TRBJ1-1; d_call: NA; clone_size: many; cdr3_nt: TGTGCCAGCAACTCCGACAGCCTGAACACTGAAGCTTTCTTT; cdr3_aa: CASNSDSLNTEAFF
v_call: TRBV29-1; j_call: TRBJ2-7; d_call: NA; clone_size: NA; cdr3_nt: TGCAGCGTTCGACCCAGCCCCTACGAGCAGTACTTC; cdr3_aa: CSVRPSPYEQYF